This section outlines one T cell receptor (beta chain) sequence together with its context. This table comes from immunoSEQ multiplex PCR, and its TCRdb copy is limited to in-frame clones, with some not included. The sample consists of some 190,000 clones, roughly 84% of them appearing once. This sample is part of a study of blood T cell repertoires in COVID-19. The germline CDR1 and CDR2 sequences are SGHNT and YYREEE (reference sequence). The V end lost 4 bases, the J end lost 5 bases, and 11 bases lay between the germline ends. The CDR3 has 13 residues. The chain employs TRBV5-4 and TRBJ2-3; D is possibly TRBD2 (5 bases). Sequencing was carried out using peripheral blood. The clonotype comes from a woman of 80 years or more with active or convalescent COVID-19. CDR3 sequence: CASSPVRVDTQYF. Written as DNA, the CDR3 is TGTGCCAGCAGCCCCGTGAGGGTAGATACGCAGTATTTT.